Given below is one T cell receptor (beta chain) in context. A second PCR of roughly 7 to 11 cycles used a sample-barcoded 5' primer and a J-beta primer mix. Each single sample gave us at least 3 million CDR3-containing paired-end reads. TCRdb re-called the 5' RACE reads through MiXCR, storing one row per CDR3 protein. The sample lists over 600,000 distinct CDR3 sequences; around 41% were seen once. This sample is drawn from a study of blood T cells in healthy people across ages. The CDR3 has 10 residues. The trim removed 4 bases at V and 11 bases at J, leaving 2 bases unmatched. Germline loops: CDR1 DFQATT, CDR2 SNEGSKA (reference sequence). Per sample, a minimum of 6.5 million PBMCs were isolated.

The sequenced material came from blood. J is TRBJ2-3 and V is TRBV20-1, with 8 bases that match TRBD1. The receptor was isolated from an older man in good health. As DNA, the CDR3 is TGCAGTGCTACAGACAGGGGGCAGTATTTT. It encodes CSATDRGQYF.